This T cell receptor (beta chain) was sequenced during a study of T cell responses to AZD1222 COVID-19 vaccine. Clones were read by immunoSEQ multiplex PCR, and TCRdb kept only the in-frame ones, dropping some. The repertoire includes 60,000 to 75,000 clones, around 80% of them detected once, and 3.5% to 4.5% sits in the top ten. The CDR3 has 14 amino acids. The germline V gene encodes CDR1 SGHTA and CDR2 FQGNSA. V was pared by 4 bases and J by 4 bases, with 6 bases of the junction left unmatched. Combined were second doses at about 4 or about 12 weeks. The sequence was obtained from an adult who received the AZD1222 COVID-19 vaccine. The chain joins TRBV7-2 to TRBJ1-2, with TRBD1 identical over 7 bases. Here the sequenced sample was peripheral blood, taken 28 days after the second AZD1222 dose. The CDR3 DNA follows: TGTGCCAGCAGCTCCCAGGGGGGTGGCTATGGCTACACCTTC. This codes for CASSSQGGGYGYTF.